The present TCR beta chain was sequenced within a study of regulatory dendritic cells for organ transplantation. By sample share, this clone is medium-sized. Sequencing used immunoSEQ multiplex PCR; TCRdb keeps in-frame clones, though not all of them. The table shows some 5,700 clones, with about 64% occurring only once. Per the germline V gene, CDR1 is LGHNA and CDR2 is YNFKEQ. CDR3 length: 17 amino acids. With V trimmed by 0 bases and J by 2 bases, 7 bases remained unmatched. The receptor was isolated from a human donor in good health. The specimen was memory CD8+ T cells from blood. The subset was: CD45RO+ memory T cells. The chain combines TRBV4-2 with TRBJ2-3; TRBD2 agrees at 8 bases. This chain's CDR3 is CASSQDWSGGPTDTQYF. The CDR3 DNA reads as TGTGCCAGCAGCCAAGATTGGTCGGGGGGGCCCACAGATACGCAGTATTTT.